Shown below are 12 T cell receptor beta chains from a single sample sequenced in a study of blood T cell repertoires in COVID-19 (dated by TCRdb to 2020 to 2021). Library generation was performed with the immunoSEQ multiplex PCR assay. Not all clones reach the TCRdb copy of this immuneACCESS table, which keeps in-frame sequences only. Checked studies attribute under half of the gap to unresolved V genes and leave the rest unexplained. This sample gives about 300,000 clones in total; over 80% of them show up just once. The top ten clonotypes cover about 6% of the sample. The sequenced material came from peripheral blood. The receptor source for this set is a woman between 50 and 59 years old with COVID-19, enrolled during active disease.

The chain has TRBV6-6 and TRBJ2-6; TRBD1 aligns across 7 bases. The junction had 8 bases not matched to a gene; V was cut back by 5 bases and J by 4 bases. CDR3 length: 16 residues. CDR1 is MNHNY, CDR2 SVGAGI, per germline (reference sequence). Here the CDR3 DNA reads TGTGCCAGCAGTCCCAGTGGACAGGCCGGGGCCAACGTCCTGACTTTC. Encoded protein: CASSPSGQAGANVLTF.

The chain links TRBV11-2 to TRBJ1-2, with 9 bases fitting TRBD1. Germline V gene data show CDR1 as SGHAT and CDR2 as FQNNGV. The length of the CDR3 is 14 residues. Germline trimming cut 2 bases from V and 7 bases from J; bases unmatched to any gene: 5. In DNA form, the CDR3 reads TGTGCCAGCAGCTTACTTGGACAGGGGCTTGGCTACACCTTC. Protein sequence: CASSLLGQGLGYTF.

The rearrangement links TRBV2 to TRBJ2-1; 10 bases match TRBD2. There are 15 residues in the CDR3. Losses at the gene ends were 3 bases for V and 8 bases for J; bases not matched to a gene: 7. Germline V CDR1 and CDR2: SNHLY, FYNNEI. The CDR3 loop is CASSELAGAGDEQFF. The CDR3 DNA reads TGTGCCAGCAGTGAGCTAGCGGGGGCCGGGGATGAGCAGTTCTTC. The full variable domain, rest sourced from reference TRBV2 and TRBJ2-1, is EPEVTQTPSHQVTQMGQEVILRCVPISNHLYFYWYRQILGQKVEFLVSFYNNEISEKSEIFDDQFSVERPDGSNFTLKIRSTKLEDSAMYFCASSELAGAGDEQFFGPGTRLTVL.

This chain connects TRBV30 to TRBJ1-4; 8 bases are a match to TRBD1. This CDR3 has 13 residues. Per germline, CDR1 GTSNPN and CDR2 SVGIG (reference sequence). Unmatched junction bases numbered 5, after V lost 4 bases and J lost 7 bases. The CDR3 DNA follows: TGTGCCTGGAATGGCAGGGGGCCTGAAAAACTGTTTTTT. It codes for CAWNGRGPEKLFF.

The V call is TRBV7-9, the J call TRBJ2-7, with D possibly TRBD2 on 7 matching bases. The CDR3 is 17 amino acids. CDR1 and CDR2 (germline): SEHNR, FQNEAQ (reference sequence). The germline V and J ends were trimmed by 5 bases and 3 bases, with 23 bases remaining between them. The CDR3 is CASSPRRGGGTLYEQYF. The CDR3 DNA sequence: TGTGCCAGCAGCCCCCGACGGGGCGGGGGCACACTCTACGAGCAGTACTTC.

The V call is TRBV9, the J call TRBJ2-7; weak D call: TRBD2 (6 bases). This CDR3 region has 14 residues. In germline, CDR1 is SGDLS, CDR2 YYNGEE. V dropped 0 bases and J dropped 5 bases, with 12 bases sitting between them. Written as DNA, the CDR3 is TGTGCCAGCAGCGTAGGGGGCAGGAGGGACGAGCAGTACTTC. Its translation: CASSVGGRRDEQYF.

This clone was observed at least ten times. The chain employs TRBV5-1 and TRBJ1-5, with D maybe TRBD1 (6 bases). The length of the CDR3 is 14 residues. The germline CDR1 and CDR2 sequences are SGHRS and YFSETQ. V lost 0 bases, J lost 9 bases, and 13 bases lay in between. CDR3 protein: CASSLGLGARPQHF. The CDR3 nucleotides are TGCGCCAGCAGCTTGGGGTTGGGGGCGCGGCCCCAGCATTTT.

The DNA of the CDR3 is TGTGCCAGCAGCCCGCACTCCGGACTAGCGGGAGCCCACAATGAGCAGTTCTTC. Amino acids: CASSPHSGLAGAHNEQFF. The rearrangement joins TRBV13 to TRBJ2-1; TRBD2 matches at 13 bases. The V gene end was trimmed by 5 bases and the J gene end by 5 bases; junction bases not matched to a gene: 12. The CDR3 has 18 amino acids. Germline CDR1 is PRHDT and CDR2 is FYEKMQ (reference sequence).

This sequence joins TRBV5-4 and TRBJ2-3; 14 bases match TRBD2. Germline CDR1 reads SGHNT; CDR2 reads YYREEE (reference sequence). V dropped 4 bases and J dropped 5; count of bases not matched to a gene: 12. CDR3 length equals 18 residues. CDR3 DNA sequence: TGTGCCAGCAGCACGACCTCGGGACTAGCGGGAGTAAGAGATACGCAGTATTTT. Translation gives CASSTTSGLAGVRDTQYF.

The chain employs TRBV6-4 and TRBJ2-3; 11 positions agree with TRBD2. The V and J ends lost 6 bases and 0 bases, in that order; junction bases with no gene match: 2. CDR1 MRHNA and CDR2 SNTAGT come from the germline V gene. The CDR3 is 15 residues long. The CDR3, as DNA: TGTGCCAGCAGCAGACTAGCGGGGAGCACAGATACGCAGTATTTT. Translation: CASSRLAGSTDTQYF.

The count of this clone is one. This chain links TRBV11-2 with TRBJ2-7; 8 nucleotides line up with TRBD2. This CDR3 spans 14 amino acids. Germline trimming cut 2 bases from V and 0 bases from J; bases unmatched to any gene: 0. Germline assignment: CDR1 SGHAT and CDR2 FQNNGV. The CDR3 sequence is CASSLLAGSYEQYF. In nucleotides, the CDR3 is TGTGCCAGCAGCTTACTAGCGGGCTCCTACGAGCAGTACTTC. Full variable domain (rest looked up from reference TRBV11-2 and TRBJ2-7): EAGVAQSPRYKIIEKRQSVAFWCNPISGHATLYWYQQILGQGPKLLIQFQNNGVVDDSQLPKDRFSAERLKGVDSTLKIQPAKLEDSAVYLCASSLLAGSYEQYFGPGTRLTVT.

V gene TRBV7-2 combines with J gene TRBJ2-5; TRBD2 agrees at 8 bases. There are 18 residues in the CDR3. With 1 base clipped from V and 0 bases from J, the junction kept 10 bases outside the gene matches. Germline V lookup: CDR1 SGHTA, CDR2 FQGNSA. CDR3 in amino acids: CASSLGPSGSPYQETQYF. The CDR3 nucleotides read TGTGCCAGCAGCTTAGGCCCCAGCGGGAGCCCGTACCAAGAGACCCAGTACTTC.